This T cell receptor beta chain was recorded in a study of beta chain features in type 1 diabetes. As every portion of the isolated RNA was reverse transcribed, the sequencing read expressed TCRB transcripts. Naive, central memory and regulatory T cell samples averaged around 3.3 million reads. Sequenced by immunoSEQ multiplex PCR; TCRdb stores in-frame clones only, minus some. The table has about 40,000 clones, 49% seen once. The ends lost 5 bases at V and 0 bases at J; junction bases unmatched: 4. CDR1 is GTSNPN and CDR2 is SVGIG in the germline V gene (reference sequence). The CDR3 totals 14 residues.

What was sequenced was central memory CD4+ T cells from blood. This sequence originates from a woman aged 18-30 years in good health. This chain connects TRBV30 to TRBJ2-3; 8 bases map to TRBD2. The CDR3 loop is CAWQGLASTDTQYF. CDR3 DNA: TGTGCCTGGCAAGGACTAGCAAGCACAGATACGCAGTATTTT.